This T cell receptor beta chain was recovered during a study of blood T cell repertoires in COVID-19. For the study at large: Among Cohort 3 donors, those recovered had two negative PCRs, clearance, or symptom resolution.

This study enrolled people aged 18 to 89 from under 25 US geographic areas. As processed by the authors: Amplification from reference gene primers served as the basis for estimated nucleated cell counts. Assay used: immunoSEQ multiplex PCR; TCRdb lists only in-frame clones, some missing. The D gene and trimming were derived from the DNA, and the V and J assignments and clone size from that table. This repertoire shows some 330,000 clones, 70% to 90% found once; its top ten account for around 2%. Sequencing used PBMCs or T cells enriched from blood (not recorded which). The clonotype was recovered from a man between 40 and 49 years old in a cohort exposed to, infected with or recovered from COVID-19 (not recorded which).

The CDR3 region has the DNA TGTGCCAGCAGCTTAGAGGGGCCAACAAGAAACAATGAGCAGTTCTTC. Translating gives CASSLEGPTRNNEQFF. The chain uses TRBV11-2 and TRBJ2-1; D perhaps matches TRBD1 (5 bases). The CDR3 extends over 16 amino acids. CDR1 is SGHAT and CDR2 is FQNNGV in the germline V gene. The ends were cut back, 0 bases at V and 5 bases at J, with 14 bases in the middle.